The rows below give T cell receptor beta chains drawn from one sample of a study of shared clonotypes between healthy human individuals. The assay was immunoSEQ multiplex PCR, and TCRdb's table has in-frame clones only and misses some. The sample carries millions of clones, about 95% recorded once. Sequences were obtained from naive CD8+ T cells sorted from blood. Every receptor here comes from a man aged 18 to 35 in good health. The CDR3 runs from the conserved cysteine through the conserved F or W.

15,TRBV4-3,TRBJ1-1,CASSQEDRGPTEAFF
13,TRBV28,TRBJ2-7,CASSWEEGYEQYF
15,TRBV14,TRBJ2-5,CASSQGAMRQETQYF
14,TRBV28,TRBJ2-5,CASRAGRQSETQYF
13,TRBV9,TRBJ1-1,CASSVTWGGEAFF
16,TRBV11-2,TRBJ2-3,CASSPIPGLVVDTQYF
13,TRBV30,TRBJ1-1,CAWSVTLNTEAFF
15,TRBV6-5,TRBJ2-3,CASSWDRGTTDTQYF
16,TRBV4-1,TRBJ2-6,CASSQEKFSGANVLTF
15,TRBV7-9,TRBJ1-3,CASSDTGHSGNTIYF
13,TRBV27,TRBJ2-1,CASCTRRDNEQFF
14,TRBV29-1,TRBJ2-5,CSVDTGTAQETQYF
13,TRBV6-6,TRBJ1-1,CASTPTGGTEAFF
14,TRBV6-5,TRBJ2-1,CASSYSEGWNEQFF
14,TRBV13,TRBJ2-7,CASSPDRGTYEQYF
16,TRBV7-9,TRBJ1-2,CASSPVTGTEFYGYTF
15,TRBV7-9,TRBJ2-3,CASSLAQGRTDTQYF
12,TRBV7-9,TRBJ1-5,CASSPPGEPQHF
13,TRBV6-5,TRBJ2-2,CASSYSLGGELFF
17,TRBV7-6,TRBJ2-2,CASSRPARGPNTGELFF
15,TRBV27,TRBJ2-7,CASSLSLGTTYEQYF
13,TRBV5-6,TRBJ2-7,CASSLGRTYEQYF
15,TRBV14,TRBJ1-3,CASSQWVEDEDTIYF
14,TRBV10-2,TRBJ2-5,CASSGVSGQETQYF
14,TRBV6-5,TRBJ2-7,CASTSGRVSYEQYF
18,TRBV2,TRBJ2-5,CASSERRLAGWVGETQYF
15,TRBV9,TRBJ2-7,CASSPGLAGGYEQYF
15,TRBV5-6,TRBJ1-6,CASSLVRGAGSPLHF
13,TRBV27,TRBJ1-1,CASSPGPAGEAFF
14,TRBV14,TRBJ2-7,CASSQGLLGYEQYF
14,TRBV7-9,TRBJ1-1,CASSTGAPNTEAFF
14,TRBV2,TRBJ2-7,CASSEGEGIYEQYF
15,TRBV9,TRBJ2-5,CASSVAGTEGETQYF
14,TRBV7-9,TRBJ1-4,CASSSGLTDEKLFF
13,TRBV7-9,TRBJ1-5,CASSSESDQPQHF
14,TRBV7-8,TRBJ1-6,CASSLGEGGSPLHF
13,TRBV11-2,TRBJ1-6,CASSPSGDSPLHF
14,TRBV10-2,TRBJ2-7,CASSETSGATEQYF
15,TRBV7-9,TRBJ2-7,CASSWASSGRYEQYF
15,TRBV6-5,TRBJ2-5,CASSYSLGSGETQYF
15,TRBV7-9,TRBJ1-6,CASSRAGQGNSPLHF
14,TRBV27,TRBJ1-1,CASVGGQWGSEAFF
13,TRBV4-1,TRBJ2-3,CASSQVPRELSYF
16,TRBV5-4,TRBJ1-6,CASSLGPSSYNSPLHF